The clone carrying this T cell receptor beta chain was found once. This sample is part of a study of human thymus T cells. Libraries were prepared by immunoSEQ multiplex PCR; TCRdb keeps only in-frame clonotypes and omits some of them. The sample lists tens of thousands of clones, over 85% occurring once. After removal of 9 bases from V and 2 bases from J, the junction contained 5 bases not matched to a gene. This CDR3 is 14 amino acids long. Germline loops: CDR1 ENHRY, CDR2 SYGVKD. Thymus was obtained from resections taken during corrective heart surgery. Sequencing was carried out using thymus tissue. The chain is built from TRBV10-3 and TRBJ2-1, with TRBD2 matching 9 bases. The sequence was collected from a girl less than two years old with a congenital heart defect but otherwise immunologically healthy. CDR3 DNA sequence: TGTGCCATAGGGGTAGCGGGAGCCTACAATGAGCAGTTCTTC. Its translation is CAIGVAGAYNEQFF.